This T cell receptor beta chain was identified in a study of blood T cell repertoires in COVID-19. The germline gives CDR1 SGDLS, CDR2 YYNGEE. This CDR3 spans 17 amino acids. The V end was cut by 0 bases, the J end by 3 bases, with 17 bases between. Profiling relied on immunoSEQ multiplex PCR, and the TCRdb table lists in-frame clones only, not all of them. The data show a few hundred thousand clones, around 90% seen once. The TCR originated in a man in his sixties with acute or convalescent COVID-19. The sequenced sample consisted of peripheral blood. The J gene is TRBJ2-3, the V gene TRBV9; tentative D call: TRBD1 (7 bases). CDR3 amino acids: CASSVGGGGGFTDTQYF. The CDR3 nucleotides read TGTGCCAGCAGCGTAGGTGGAGGGGGCGGGTTTACAGATACGCAGTATTTT.